These 5 T cell receptor beta chains came from one sample sequenced in a study of T cell responses to AZD1222 COVID-19 vaccine. Method: immunoSEQ multiplex PCR; TCRdb's copy keeps in-frame clones and lacks some. The sample records 90,000 to 150,000 clones, 75% to 90% being singletons. Sequencing was performed on peripheral blood, taken 28 days after the second AZD1222 dose. All receptors come from an adult who received the AZD1222 COVID-19 vaccine.

Only a few counts were recorded for this clone. The chain recombines TRBV3-1 (or the pseudogene TRBV3-2) with TRBJ1-3; D gene uncertain. Germline-derived CDR1 and CDR2 are LGHDT and YNNKEL (reference sequence). The CDR3 length is 15 residues. The V and J ends lost 4 bases and 0 bases respectively, with 10 bases between them. The chain's CDR3 is CASSPHGYSGNTIYF. CDR3 nucleotide sequence: TGTGCCAGCAGCCCTCACGGATACTCTGGAAACACCATATATTTT.

V gene TRBV11-2 combines with J gene TRBJ1-4; 10 nucleotides match TRBD1. The CDR3 is made up of 15 amino acids. Looked up from germline, CDR1 is SGHAT and CDR2 is FQNNGV. Trimming removed 5 bases from V and 6 bases from J; junction bases left unmatched: 6. DNA of the CDR3: TGTGCCAGCAGCACCAGAGGGACAGGGGATGAAAAACTGTTTTTT. This translates into CASSTRGTGDEKLFF. The entire variable domain, with the rest obtained from reference TRBV11-2 and TRBJ1-4, is as follows: EAGVAQSPRYKIIEKRQSVAFWCNPISGHATLYWYQQILGQGPKLLIQFQNNGVVDDSQLPKDRFSAERLKGVDSTLKIQPAKLEDSAVYLCASSTRGTGDEKLFFGSGTQLSVL.

The chain links TRBV19 to TRBJ1-2; 9 nucleotides agree with TRBD1. Germline CDR1 LNHDA, CDR2 SQIVND (reference sequence). This CDR3 is 15 amino acids long. Trimming at V came to 6 bases and at J to 6 bases, leaving 11 bases not matched to a gene. CDR3 DNA: TGTGCCAGTAGCTCTACAGGGGGCAGATGGGATGGCTACACCTTC. Encoded protein: CASSSTGGRWDGYTF. The full variable domain, completed using reference TRBV19 and TRBJ1-2, is DGGITQSPKYLFRKEGQNVTLSCEQNLNHDAMYWYRQDPGQGLRLIYYSQIVNDFQKGDIAEGYSVSREKKESFPLTVTSAQKNPTAFYLCASSSTGGRWDGYTFGSGTRLTVV.

The J gene is TRBJ2-2, the V gene TRBV7-9, with 8 bases identical to TRBD1. Germline values: CDR1 SEHNR, CDR2 FQNEAQ (reference sequence). This CDR3 comprises 14 residues. The junction had 3 bases not matched to a gene; V was cut back by 4 bases and J by 5 bases. This CDR3 reads CASSWTGQTGELFF. The CDR3 region has the DNA TGTGCCAGCAGCTGGACAGGGCAAACCGGGGAGCTGTTTTTT.

About this clone: Other DNA variants within this sample encode the same CDR3. The rearrangement links TRBV6-1 to TRBJ1-2; possibly TRBD1 for D (5 bases). V gave up 0 bases and J gave up 4 bases, with 6 bases separating them. CDR3 length: 13 residues. Germline lookup yields CDR1 MNHNS and CDR2 SASEGT. The CDR3 region is CASSEAGVYGYTF. Written as DNA, the CDR3 is TGTGCCAGCAGTGAAGCAGGGGTCTATGGCTACACCTTC.